What follows describes a single T cell receptor beta chain. The sample originates from a study of blood T cell repertoires in COVID-19. Study-level background: The origin of the acute and convalescent COVID-19 samples was the United States, Italy and Spain. The cDNA or gDNA used as material had been derived from T cells, B-cell-depleted T cells, or PBMCs.

Source study methods: Amplification from reference gene primers served as the basis for estimated nucleated cell counts. TCRdb's copy holds only in-frame clones and misses some; the assay was immunoSEQ multiplex PCR. V and J calls and clone size follow that table, whereas D and trimming were derived from the DNA. This sample yields some 200,000 clones, of which around 85% are seen a single time; about 2.5% belongs to the top ten. V was clipped by 3 bases and J by 4 bases, with 12 bases between them. The CDR3 contains 14 residues. CDR1 is MGHDK and CDR2 is SYGVNS in the germline V gene. The sequence came from a woman between 70 and 85 years old with COVID-19, enrolled during active disease. Sample: peripheral blood. V and J are TRBV25-1 and TRBJ1-1; D is unresolved. The CDR3 region is CASSDPSGRTEAFF. CDR3 in DNA: TGTGCCAGCAGTGATCCCAGTGGGCGCACTGAAGCTTTCTTT. Supplemented by reference TRBV25-1 and TRBJ1-1, the full variable domain reads EADIYQTPRYLVIGTGKKITLECSQTMGHDKMYWYQQDPGMELHLIHYSYGVNSTEKGDLSSESTVSRIRTEHFPLTLESARPSHTSQYLCASSDPSGRTEAFFGQGTRLTVV.